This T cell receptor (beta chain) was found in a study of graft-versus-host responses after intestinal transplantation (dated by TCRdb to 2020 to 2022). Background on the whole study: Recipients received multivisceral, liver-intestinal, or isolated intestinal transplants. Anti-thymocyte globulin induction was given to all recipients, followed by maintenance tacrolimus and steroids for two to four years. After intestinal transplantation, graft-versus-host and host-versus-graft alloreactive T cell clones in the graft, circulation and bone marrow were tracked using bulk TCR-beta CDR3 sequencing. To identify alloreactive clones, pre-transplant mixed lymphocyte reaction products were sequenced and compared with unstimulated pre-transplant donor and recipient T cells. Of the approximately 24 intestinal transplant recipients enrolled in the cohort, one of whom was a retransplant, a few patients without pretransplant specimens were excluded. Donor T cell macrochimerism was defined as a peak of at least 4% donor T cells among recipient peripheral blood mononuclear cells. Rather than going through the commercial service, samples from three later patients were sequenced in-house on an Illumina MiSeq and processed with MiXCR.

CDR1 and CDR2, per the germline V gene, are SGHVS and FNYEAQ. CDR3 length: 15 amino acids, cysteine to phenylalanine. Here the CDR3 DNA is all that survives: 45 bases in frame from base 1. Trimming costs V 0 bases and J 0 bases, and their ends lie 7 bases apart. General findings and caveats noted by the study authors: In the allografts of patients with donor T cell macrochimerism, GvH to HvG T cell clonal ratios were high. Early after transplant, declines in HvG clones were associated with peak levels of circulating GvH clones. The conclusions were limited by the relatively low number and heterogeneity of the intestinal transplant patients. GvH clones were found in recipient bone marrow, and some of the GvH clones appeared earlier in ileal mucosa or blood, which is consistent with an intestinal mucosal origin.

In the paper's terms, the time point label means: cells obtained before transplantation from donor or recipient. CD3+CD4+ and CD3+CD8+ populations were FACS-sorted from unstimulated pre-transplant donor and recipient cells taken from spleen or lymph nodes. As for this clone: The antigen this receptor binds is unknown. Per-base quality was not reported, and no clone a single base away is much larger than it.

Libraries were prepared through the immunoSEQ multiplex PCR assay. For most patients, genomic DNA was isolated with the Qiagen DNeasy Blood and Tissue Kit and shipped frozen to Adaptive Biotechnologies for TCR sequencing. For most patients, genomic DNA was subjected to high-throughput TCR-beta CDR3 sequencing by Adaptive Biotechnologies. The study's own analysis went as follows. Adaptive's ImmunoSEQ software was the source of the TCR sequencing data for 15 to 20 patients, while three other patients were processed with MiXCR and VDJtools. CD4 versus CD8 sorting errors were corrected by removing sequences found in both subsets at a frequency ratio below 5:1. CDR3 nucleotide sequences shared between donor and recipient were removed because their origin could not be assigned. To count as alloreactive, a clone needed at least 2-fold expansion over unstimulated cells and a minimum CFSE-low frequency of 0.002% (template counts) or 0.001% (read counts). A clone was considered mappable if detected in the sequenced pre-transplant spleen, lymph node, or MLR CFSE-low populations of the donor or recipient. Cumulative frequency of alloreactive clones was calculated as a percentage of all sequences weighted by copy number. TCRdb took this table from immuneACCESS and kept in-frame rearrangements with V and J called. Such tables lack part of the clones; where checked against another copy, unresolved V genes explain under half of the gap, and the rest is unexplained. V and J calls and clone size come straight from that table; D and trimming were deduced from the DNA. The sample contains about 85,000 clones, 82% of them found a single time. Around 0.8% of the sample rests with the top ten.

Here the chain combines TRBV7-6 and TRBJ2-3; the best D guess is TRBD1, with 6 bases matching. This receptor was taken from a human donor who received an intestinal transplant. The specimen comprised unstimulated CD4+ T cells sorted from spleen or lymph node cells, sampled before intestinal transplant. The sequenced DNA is TGTGCCAGCAGCTTAGCGGGGGCCAGCACAGATACGCAGTATTTT. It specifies CASSLAGASTDTQYF.